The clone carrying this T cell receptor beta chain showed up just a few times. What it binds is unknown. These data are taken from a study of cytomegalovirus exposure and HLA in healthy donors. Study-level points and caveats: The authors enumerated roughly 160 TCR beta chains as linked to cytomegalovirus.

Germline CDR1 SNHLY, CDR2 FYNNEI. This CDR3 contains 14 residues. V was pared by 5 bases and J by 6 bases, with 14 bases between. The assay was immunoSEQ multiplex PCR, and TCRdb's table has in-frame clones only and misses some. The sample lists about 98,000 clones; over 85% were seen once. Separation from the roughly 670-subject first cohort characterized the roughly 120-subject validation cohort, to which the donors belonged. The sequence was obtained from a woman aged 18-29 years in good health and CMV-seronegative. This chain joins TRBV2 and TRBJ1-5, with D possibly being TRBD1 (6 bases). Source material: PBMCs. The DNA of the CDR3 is TGTGCCAGCAGTATCGAGGGGGAGGGTCAGCCCCAGCATTTT. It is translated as CASSIEGEGQPQHF.